A single sample gave rise to the 29 T cell receptor beta chains below, sequenced in a study of T cells after yellow fever vaccination. TCRdb processed the 5' RACE reads anew with MiXCR; each CDR3 protein has one entry. The sample yields some 110,000 distinct CDR3 sequences, 8% to 9.5% seen once. Specimen: CD8+ T cells sorted from PBMCs, collected 45 days after the yellow fever booster vaccination. The receptors stem from a man aged 30 to 39 who received the YFV17D yellow fever vaccine.

This clonotype was counted ten times or more. The chain combines TRBV25-1 with TRBJ2-1, with 7 bases aligning to TRBD1. The CDR3 extends over 18 amino acids. J lost 2 bases, V lost 0 bases, and 10 bases had no gene match. Germline V gives CDR1 MGHDK, CDR2 SYGVNS. The CDR3 DNA is TGTGCCAGCAGTGAATATTATTCTCCAGGGGGAGCCTACAATGAGCAGTTCTTC. Translation gives CASSEYYSPGGAYNEQFF.

This clonotype was seen only a few times. The V and J genes are TRBV5-4 and TRBJ2-1; D is undetermined. CDR1 SGHNT and CDR2 YYREEE come from the germline V gene (reference sequence). Trimming removed 5 bases from V and 6 bases from J, with 6 bases in between. The CDR3 has 11 amino acids. Here the CDR3 DNA reads TGTGCCAGCAGGACCACCAATGAGCAGTTCTTC. Protein sequence: CASRTTNEQFF.

The chain uses TRBV29-1 and TRBJ2-1, with TRBD1 matching 10 bases. The CDR3 totals 14 residues. In germline, CDR1 is SQVTM, CDR2 ANQGSEA. V shed 6 bases, J shed 8 bases, and the junction held 10 bases outside the gene matches. The CDR3 here is CSVTGTGEVDEQFF. CDR3 nucleotide sequence: TGCAGCGTAACCGGGACAGGGGAGGTGGATGAGCAGTTCTTC.

This clonotype was recorded many times. This chain joins TRBV12-3 or TRBV12-4 and TRBJ2-5; D not resolved. CDR3 length: 13 amino acids. V was shortened by 3 bases and J by 2 bases, with 7 bases between the two germline ends. CDR3 sequence reads: CASSFVGQETQYF. In nucleotides, the CDR3 is TGTGCCAGCAGTTTCGTGGGACAAGAGACCCAGTACTTC.

This clonotype was counted ten times or more. The V and J genes are TRBV20-1 and TRBJ2-1; no clear D. Germline V gene lookup returns CDR1 DFQATT and CDR2 SNEGSKA (reference sequence). CDR3 length: 12 residues. CDR3 residues: CRPFVADNEQFF. CDR3 DNA sequence: TGCAGGCCTTTTGTGGCTGACAATGAGCAGTTCTTC.

The rearrangement joins TRBV27 to TRBJ2-7; 9 nucleotides align to TRBD1. Germline values: CDR1 MNHEY, CDR2 SMNVEV (reference sequence). This CDR3 contains 15 residues. The trim removed 5 bases at V and 0 bases at J, leaving 5 bases unmatched. In DNA form, the CDR3 reads TGTGCCAGCAGTATCGGGACAGGGCCCTCCTACGAGCAGTACTTC. Protein: CASSIGTGPSYEQYF.

This clonotype appeared a few times. The gene calls are TRBV7-9 and TRBJ2-7, with 9 nucleotides matching TRBD1. The CDR3 is made up of 14 amino acids. The germline CDR1 and CDR2 sequences are SEHNR and FQNEAQ (reference sequence). V lost 5 bases and J lost 4; bases outside the gene matches: 6. The CDR3 reads CASSQGTGFYEQYF. The CDR3 DNA reads TGTGCCAGCAGCCAGGGGACAGGGTTTTACGAGCAGTACTTC.

This clonotype was counted many times. The chain employs TRBV12-3 or TRBV12-4 and TRBJ1-3; D is unresolved. Deletions cut 8 bases from V and 2 bases from J, with 13 bases between. The CDR3 runs to 14 residues. The CDR3 nucleotides read TGTGCCAGCGGCCATGATATAGCTGGAAACACCATATATTTT. It codes for CASGHDIAGNTIYF.

In its sample, this clonotype was seen many times. The chain is built from TRBV7-2 and TRBJ2-3, with 8 nucleotides matching TRBD2. The germline V gene encodes CDR1 SGHTA and CDR2 FQGNSA. The V gene end was trimmed by 3 bases and the J gene end by 4 bases; junction bases not matched to a gene: 6. The length of the CDR3 is 15 residues. CDR3 region: CASSLSGSTADTQYF. DNA for the CDR3: TGTGCCAGCAGCTTGAGCGGGAGTACGGCAGATACGCAGTATTTT.

The chain is built from TRBV4-3 and TRBJ2-2; D ambiguous. Germline V gene sequence: CDR1 LGHNA, CDR2 YSLEER. The CDR3 totals 13 residues. Trimming pared 4 bases from V and 1 base from J, leaving 4 bases between. The CDR3 sequence is CASSPQNTGELFF. CDR3 nucleotide sequence: TGCGCCAGCAGCCCACAGAACACCGGGGAGCTGTTTTTT.

This clonotype was found many times. The V call is TRBV4-3, the J call TRBJ2-7; 8 bases agree with TRBD2. Losses at the gene ends were 7 bases for V and 3 bases for J; bases not matched to a gene: 17. The CDR3 contains 17 residues. Germline V lookup: CDR1 LGHNA, CDR2 YSLEER. The CDR3 sequence: CASTPSVSGGDFYEQYF. In DNA form, the CDR3 reads TGCGCCAGCACCCCTAGCGTGTCGGGAGGGGACTTCTACGAGCAGTACTTC.

The rearrangement links TRBV29-1 to TRBJ2-7; 7 nucleotides line up with TRBD1. The V and J ends lost 6 bases and 6 bases, in that order; junction bases with no gene match: 17. Germline values: CDR1 SQVTM, CDR2 ANQGSEA. The CDR3 has 15 amino acids. The CDR3 spells CSVSPWTGAGGEQYF. The DNA for the CDR3 is TGCAGCGTGAGTCCCTGGACAGGCGCTGGGGGCGAGCAGTACTTC.

This clonotype came up a few times. The chain uses TRBV4-3 and TRBJ1-2; no clear D gene. This CDR3 is 15 amino acids long. Deletions cut 1 base from V and 8 bases from J, with 17 bases between. Per germline, CDR1 LGHNA and CDR2 YSLEER. The CDR3 reads CASSQADVGGGGYTF. The CDR3 nucleotides are TGCGCCAGCAGCCAAGCCGACGTCGGCGGAGGCGGCTACACCTTC.

Many counts were recorded for this clonotype. This sequence joins TRBV28 and TRBJ2-1; 8 bases fit TRBD1. Germline assignment: CDR1 MDHEN and CDR2 SYDVKM. The trim removed 5 bases at V and 5 bases at J, leaving 5 bases unmatched. The CDR3 runs 14 residues. CDR3 sequence reads: CASSPWTGNNEQFF. The CDR3 bases are TGTGCCAGCAGTCCGTGGACAGGGAACAATGAGCAGTTCTTC.

This clonotype was seen at least ten times. This chain uses TRBV19 with TRBJ1-6; 7 nucleotides agree with TRBD1. Losses at the gene ends were 5 bases for V and 7 bases for J; bases not matched to a gene: 5. The CDR3 is made up of 14 amino acids. Germline CDR1 reads LNHDA; CDR2 reads SQIVND (reference sequence). CDR3: CASSPGQLNSPLHF. Written as DNA, the CDR3 is TGTGCCAGTAGTCCGGGACAGCTAAATTCACCCCTCCACTTT.

There are many counts of this clonotype. The chain recombines TRBV29-1 with TRBJ2-2; D perhaps matches TRBD1 (5 bases). Trimming pared 7 bases from V and 8 bases from J, leaving 17 bases between. Per the germline V gene, CDR1 is SQVTM and CDR2 is ANQGSEA. This CDR3 has 13 amino acids. The CDR3 coding sequence is TGCAGCGGAAGGGGTCAGGGCCTTGGGGAGCTGTTTTTT. This encodes CSGRGQGLGELFF.

This rearrangement joins TRBV6-2 or TRBV6-3 to TRBJ1-1; D unclear. Per germline, CDR1 MNHEY and CDR2 SVGEGT. V lost 0 bases, J lost 7 bases, and 6 bases lay in between. The CDR3 has 12 residues. CDR3 in DNA: TGTGCCAGCAGTTACTCAGGCGATGAAGCTTTCTTT. Its translation is CASSYSGDEAFF.

This clonotype was counted ten times or more. At one end the junction does not follow the germline gene, possibly because of a read error. The chain combines TRBV20-1 with TRBJ1-5; D remains unclear. Germline assignment: CDR1 DFQATT and CDR2 SNEGSKA (reference sequence). The CDR3 sequence is 13 residues long. This CDR3 reads CSAGEASNQPQHF. CDR3 in DNA: TGCAGTGCTGGAGAGGCCAGCAATCAGCCCCAGCATTTT.

This clonotype turned up a few times. V gene TRBV9 combines with J gene TRBJ1-6; D ambiguous. Trimming removed 4 bases from V and 0 bases from J, with 14 bases in between. This CDR3 has 17 amino acids. Germline V gene sequence: CDR1 SGDLS, CDR2 YYNGEE. CDR3 region: CASSPGPSRSYNSPLHF. CDR3 coding DNA: TGTGCCAGCAGCCCCGGTCCGTCGCGCTCCTATAATTCACCCCTCCACTTT.

In its sample, this clonotype was seen a few times. This rearrangement joins TRBV5-1 to TRBJ2-6; tentatively, D is TRBD1 (7 bases). Per the germline V gene, CDR1 is SGHRS and CDR2 is YFSETQ. CDR3 length: 15 amino acids. The V end was cut by 4 bases, the J end by 1 base, with 9 bases between. CDR3: CASSAGQSGANVLTF. CDR3 coding DNA: TGCGCCAGCAGCGCGGGACAGTCTGGGGCCAACGTCCTGACTTTC.

V is TRBV6-2 or TRBV6-3 and J is TRBJ2-4; D gene unclear. The CDR3 runs 19 residues. CDR1 is MNHEY, CDR2 SVGEGT, per germline. V was trimmed by 6 bases and J by 0 bases, leaving 24 bases between them. The CDR3 nucleotides are TGTGCCAGCAGCTCCCTCCTCAGTTCTGGGATGCTAGCCAAAAACATTCAGTACTTC. Translating gives CASSSLLSSGMLAKNIQYF.

This clonotype was observed many times. The chain couples TRBV27 to TRBJ2-7, with 10 bases fitting TRBD2. Germline CDR1 is MNHEY and CDR2 is SMNVEV (reference sequence). Trimming at V came to 5 bases and at J to 2 bases, leaving 9 bases not matched to a gene. This CDR3 contains 16 residues. This chain's CDR3 is CASSTSGTSVTYEQYF. In DNA form, the CDR3 reads TGTGCCAGCAGTACATCCGGGACTAGCGTTACCTACGAGCAGTACTTC.

In this sample, this clonotype turned up many times. This chain joins TRBV28 and TRBJ2-7; 7 nucleotides agree with TRBD2. J lost 3 bases, V lost 6 bases, and 8 bases had no gene match. Germline CDR1 reads MDHEN; CDR2 reads SYDVKM. The CDR3 has 14 residues. The CDR3 nucleotides read TGTGCCAGCAGGCCGTCCGGACTAGGCTACGAGCAGTACTTC. This codes for CASRPSGLGYEQYF.

This clonotype was recorded a few times. The chain couples TRBV29-1 to TRBJ2-1; 7 bases map to TRBD2. The germline V gene has CDR1 SQVTM and CDR2 ANQGSEA. V was clipped by 7 bases and J by 10 bases; unmatched bases: 4. The CDR3 sequence is 10 residues long. CDR3 loop: CSGLLAEQFF. The DNA of the CDR3 is TGCAGCGGCCTACTAGCGGAGCAGTTCTTC.

This chain uses TRBV27 with TRBJ2-3; TRBD2 matches 8 bases. The CDR3 runs 16 residues. The V gene end was trimmed by 5 bases and the J gene end by 6 bases; junction bases not matched to a gene: 13. Germline loops: CDR1 MNHEY, CDR2 SMNVEV (reference sequence). In DNA, the CDR3 is TGTGCCAGCAGTCCTATCGGGTCGGGAGGGCGTGATACGCAGTATTTT. Translation: CASSPIGSGGRDTQYF.

This clonotype was counted between two and nine times. The chain employs TRBV5-5 and TRBJ1-5; D gene ambiguous. V was cut by 5 bases and J by 1 base, with 13 bases left in between. The germline CDR1 and CDR2 sequences are SGHKS and YYEKEE (reference sequence). The CDR3 totals 15 residues. The CDR3 spells CASSQDPSSNQPQHF. The CDR3 DNA is TGTGCCAGCAGTCAAGACCCATCCAGCAATCAGCCCCAGCATTTT.

This clonotype was observed at least ten times. The chain carries TRBV9 and TRBJ2-4, with D unclear. Trimming shortened V by 0 bases and J by 2 bases, and 6 bases separated the two germline ends. Looked up from germline, CDR1 is SGDLS and CDR2 is YYNGEE. The CDR3 contains 14 residues. The chain's CDR3 is CASSVGSSKNIQYF. CDR3 in DNA: TGTGCCAGCAGCGTAGGCAGCTCCAAAAACATTCAGTACTTC.

This clonotype was detected ten times or more. The gene calls are TRBV7-2 and TRBJ1-1, with 9 positions matching TRBD1. The germline CDR1 and CDR2 sequences are SGHTA and FQGNSA. V dropped 1 base and J dropped 1; count of bases not matched to a gene: 4. The CDR3 sequence is 16 residues long. CDR3 nucleotides: TGTGCCAGCAGCTTAGGACCGGGACAGGGGAACACTGAAGCTTTCTTT. Protein sequence: CASSLGPGQGNTEAFF.

This clonotype has a count of ten or more. The V gene is TRBV5-6, the J gene TRBJ1-1; 7 bases map to TRBD1. CDR1 is SGHDT and CDR2 is YYEEEE in the germline V gene. The CDR3 totals 15 residues. After removal of 0 bases from V and 4 bases from J, the junction contained 6 bases not matched to a gene. The CDR3 nucleotides are TGTGCCAGCAGCTTGGAGGGGACAGTGGGCACTGAAGCTTTCTTT. Protein product: CASSLEGTVGTEAFF.